The 20 T cell receptor beta chains below all came from one sample that was sequenced in a study of blood T cell repertoires in COVID-19. Using immunoSEQ multiplex PCR, the repertoire was profiled, and TCRdb retains in-frame clones only, with some absent. The table lists approximately 250,000 clones, 75% to 85% of them singletons. The material sequenced was peripheral blood. The receptors shown here come from a woman between 45 and 65 years old with acute or convalescent COVID-19.

The chain carries TRBV5-1 and TRBJ2-3, with 8 bases identical to TRBD2. Losses at the gene ends were 1 base for V and 1 base for J; bases not matched to a gene: 2. Per germline, CDR1 SGHRS and CDR2 YFSETQ. The CDR3 is 15 amino acids. CDR3 in amino acids: CASSLRGGGTDTQYF. DNA for the CDR3: TGCGCCAGCAGCTTGCGGGGGGGCGGCACAGATACGCAGTATTTT.

There are a few counts of this clone. The gene calls are TRBV28 and TRBJ1-5; 7 nucleotides agree with TRBD1. Germline CDR1 reads MDHEN; CDR2 reads SYDVKM. CDR3 size: 15 residues. The trim removed 6 bases at V and 5 bases at J, leaving 10 bases unmatched. CDR3 residues: CASSRQGVTDQPQHF. CDR3 nucleotide sequence: TGTGCCAGCAGCCGTCAGGGGGTGACCGATCAGCCCCAGCATTTT.

The J gene is TRBJ2-4, the V gene TRBV3-1 (or the pseudogene TRBV3-2); the match to TRBD2 covers 8 bases. Germline CDR1 LGHDT, CDR2 YNNKEL (reference sequence). The CDR3 is made up of 16 amino acids. J was trimmed by 0 bases and V by 3 bases; bases with no gene match: 4. The CDR3 region has the DNA TGTGCCAGCAGCCAGGAACTAGCGGTAGCCAAAAACATTCAGTACTTC. It encodes CASSQELAVAKNIQYF.

The chain recombines TRBV5-6 with TRBJ2-4; TRBD1 aligns across 7 bases. V lost 0 bases, J lost 0 bases, and 6 bases stayed unmatched. Germline CDR1 SGHDT, CDR2 YYEEEE. The CDR3 is made up of 17 amino acids. Here the CDR3 DNA reads TGTGCCAGCAGCTTGGACAGGGGCCTACTAGCCAAAAACATTCAGTACTTC. Protein product: CASSLDRGLLAKNIQYF.

The chain uses TRBV4-2 and TRBJ1-1; no clear D. The CDR3 is 13 residues long. Trimming cost V 2 bases and J 4 bases, with 8 bases left between them. Looked up from germline, CDR1 is LGHNA and CDR2 is YNFKEQ. The CDR3 coding sequence is TGTGCCAGCAGCCAACGACCTAGCACTGAAGCTTTCTTT. Translation gives CASSQRPSTEAFF.

The chain uses TRBV30 and TRBJ2-2; 14 nucleotides align to TRBD2. Germline V lookup: CDR1 GTSNPN, CDR2 SVGIG (reference sequence). The V segment lost 1 base and the J segment 1 base; nucleotides outside the gene matches: 14. This CDR3 has 21 residues. The CDR3 protein is CAWSDPSVGTSGGGNTGELFF. The CDR3 DNA reads TGTGCCTGGAGTGACCCGAGTGTCGGGACTAGCGGGGGTGGGAACACCGGGGAGCTGTTTTTT.

This rearrangement joins TRBV6-2 or TRBV6-3 to TRBJ1-1, with no clear D. The ends were cut back, 2 bases at V and 6 bases at J, with 13 bases in the middle. CDR1 and CDR2 (germline): MNHEY, SVGEGT. CDR3 length: 14 amino acids. The CDR3 loop reads CASSYGGQGPEAFF. The CDR3 region has the DNA TGTGCCAGCAGTTACGGCGGCCAAGGCCCTGAAGCTTTCTTT.

The chain is built from TRBV28 and TRBJ1-5; 8 nucleotides line up with TRBD1. The germline gives CDR1 MDHEN, CDR2 SYDVKM. The CDR3 has 14 residues. With V trimmed by 6 bases and J by 2 bases, 3 bases remained unmatched. The CDR3 DNA reads TGTGCCAGCAGCGCGGGACAGGGCAATCAGCCCCAGCATTTT. It translates to CASSAGQGNQPQHF. The full variable domain, with the rest looked up from reference TRBV28 and TRBJ1-5, is DVKVTQSSRYLVKRTGEKVFLECVQDMDHENMFWYRQDPGLGLRLIYFSYDVKMKEKGDIPEGYSVSREKKERFSLILESASTNQTSMYLCASSAGQGNQPQHFGDGTRLSIL.

J is TRBJ2-4 and V is TRBV6-2 or TRBV6-3; 9 bases are a match to TRBD2. The CDR3 runs to 18 residues. CDR1 MNHEY and CDR2 SVGEGT come from the germline V gene. The J segment lost 3 bases and the V segment lost 6 bases, leaving 15 bases of the junction unmatched. DNA of the CDR3: TGTGCCAGCAGCCCGGTAACGGGGAGCGGGGGGTTCAAAAACATTCAGTACTTC. Translated, it gives CASSPVTGSGGFKNIQYF.

The chain couples TRBV21-1 to TRBJ2-1; whether TRBD1, the table's D call, matches the DNA was not checked. TRBV21-1 is termed a pseudogene. This CDR3 is built from 14 residues. CDR3 in amino acids: CASRRGRTSTSQFF. For the CDR3, the DNA is TGTGCCAGCAGGAGGGGGCGAACTTCAACTTCGCAGTTCTTC.

The chain recombines TRBV29-1 with TRBJ1-5; a weak D match, TRBD1 (6 bases). This CDR3 has 13 amino acids. Trimming left V 4 bases short and J 3 bases short, with 10 bases between. Per germline, CDR1 SQVTM and CDR2 ANQGSEA. CDR3 sequence (DNA): TGCAGCGTTGGGGACACAAACAATCAGCCCCAGCATTTT. It codes for CSVGDTNNQPQHF.

The chain couples TRBV3-1 (or the pseudogene TRBV3-2) to TRBJ1-5; TRBD1 aligns across 9 bases. This CDR3 comprises 16 residues. Trimming took 1 base from V and 5 from J; bases not matched to a gene: 6. Germline V gene data show CDR1 as LGHDT and CDR2 as YNNKEL (reference sequence). CDR3 DNA sequence: TGTGCCAGCAGCCAAGGTACCGGGACAGGGTATCAGCCCCAGCATTTT. Protein: CASSQGTGTGYQPQHF.

The rearrangement links TRBV19 to TRBJ2-1; 14 nucleotides align to TRBD2. CDR3 size: 17 residues. Looked up from germline, CDR1 is LNHDA and CDR2 is SQIVND (reference sequence). V shed 1 base, J shed 8 bases, and the junction held 7 bases outside the gene matches. The CDR3 loop is CASSIGGTSGRRDEQFF. The CDR3 DNA reads TGTGCCAGTAGTATAGGAGGGACTAGCGGGAGACGTGATGAGCAGTTCTTC. Full variable domain (missing parts from reference TRBV19 and TRBJ2-1): DGGITQSPKYLFRKEGQNVTLSCEQNLNHDAMYWYRQDPGQGLRLIYYSQIVNDFQKGDIAEGYSVSREKKESFPLTVTSAQKNPTAFYLCASSIGGTSGRRDEQFFGPGTRLTVL.

This clone has just a few counts. The chain joins TRBV7-8 to TRBJ1-1, with D perhaps TRBD1 (5 bases). The CDR3 is 17 amino acids. CDR1 SGHVS and CDR2 FQNEAQ come from the germline V gene. Trimming cost V 1 base and J 0 bases, with 15 bases left between them. The CDR3: CASSLGGTSVLNTEAFF. In DNA, the CDR3 is TGTGCCAGCAGCTTAGGCGGGACGTCGGTTTTGAACACTGAAGCTTTCTTT. Together with reference TRBV7-8 and TRBJ1-1, the CDR3 gives the full variable domain: GAGVSQSPRYKVAKRGQDVALRCDPISGHVSLFWYQQALGQGPEFLTYFQNEAQLDKSGLPSDRFFAERPEGSVSTLKIQRTQQEDSAVYLCASSLGGTSVLNTEAFFGQGTRLTVV.

This clone was counted once. This sequence joins TRBV7-9 and TRBJ1-2, with 7 nucleotides matching TRBD1. V was pared by 5 bases and J by 2 bases, with 11 bases of the junction left unmatched. CDR3 size: 16 residues. In germline, CDR1 is SEHNR, CDR2 FQNEAQ (reference sequence). The CDR3 region has the DNA TGTGCCAGCAGCCCTATACGAGACAGGGCGAACTATGGCTACACCTTC. Protein product: CASSPIRDRANYGYTF.

V usage is TRBV27 and J usage is TRBJ2-7, with 9 bases fitting TRBD1. V was clipped by 7 bases and J by 1 base; unmatched bases: 8. Germline CDR1 and CDR2: MNHEY and SMNVEV (reference sequence). The CDR3 runs to 15 residues. The CDR3 region is CASKAGTGFSYEQYF. CDR3 DNA sequence: TGTGCCAGCAAGGCTGGGACAGGGTTTTCCTACGAGCAGTACTTC.

The chain employs TRBV28 and TRBJ1-4; 7 bases fit TRBD1. From germline, CDR1 is MDHEN and CDR2 SYDVKM. V trimming: 7 bases; J trimming: 7 bases; junction bases outside the gene matches: 21. The CDR3 length is 18 residues. The CDR3 here is CASTRWDSRLNVGEKLFF. DNA of the CDR3: TGTGCCAGCACTCGATGGGACAGTAGACTTAATGTCGGTGAAAAACTGTTTTTT.

The J gene is TRBJ2-5, the V gene TRBV6-5; D is uncertain. Looked up from germline, CDR1 is MNHEY and CDR2 is SVGAGI. The germline V and J ends were trimmed by 5 bases and 1 base, with 8 bases remaining between them. The CDR3 spans 13 residues. CDR3 loop: CASSPSFQETQYF. The CDR3 DNA is TGTGCCAGCAGTCCATCATTCCAAGAGACCCAGTACTTC.

The chain combines TRBV11-2 with TRBJ1-1, with D perhaps matching TRBD1 (5 bases). The V gene's germline CDR1 is SGHAT and CDR2 FQNNGV. The CDR3 runs 16 residues. Trimming took 5 bases from V and 6 from J, leaving 22 bases between them. CDR3: CASSTHGAGPAAEAFF. CDR3 DNA: TGTGCCAGCAGCACCCACGGGGCGGGGCCCGCCGCTGAAGCTTTCTTT.

The chain uses TRBV27 and TRBJ2-7; no definite D call. The V and J ends lost 0 bases and 3 bases respectively, with 9 bases between them. Germline V lookup: CDR1 MNHEY, CDR2 SMNVEV (reference sequence). The CDR3 loop spans 14 amino acids. This chain's CDR3 is CASSLSRVGYEQYF. The DNA for the CDR3 is TGTGCCAGCAGTTTATCCCGCGTTGGCTACGAGCAGTACTTC.